This T cell receptor (beta chain) came from a study of blood T cell repertoires in COVID-19. About the study: PBMCs, B-cell-depleted T cells, or T cells were the source of the cDNA or gDNA that made up the material.

Authors' processing steps: Scientists estimated how many nucleated cells there were by amplifying reference gene primers. Profiled with immunoSEQ multiplex PCR; TCRdb holds only in-frame clones, not every one. D and trimming come from the DNA, and the V and J calls and clone size come from that table. The table includes some 21,000 clones, approximately 85% detected once. Germline V CDR1 and CDR2: GTSNPN, SVGIG (reference sequence). The CDR3 is 16 residues long. The junction had 10 bases not matched to a gene; V was cut back by 0 bases and J by 6 bases. V usage is TRBV30 and J usage is TRBJ2-3; 9 bases line up with TRBD2. Source material: peripheral blood. The sequence was collected from a human donor with active COVID-19. The donor label of this sample is uncertain. CDR3 in DNA: TGTGCCTGGAGTGTACTGTTGCGGGAGGGCCTGGATACGCAGTATTTT. It yields the protein CAWSVLLREGLDTQYF. Variable domain in full (rest from reference TRBV30 and TRBJ2-3): SQTIHQWPATLVQPVGSPLSLECTVEGTSNPNLYWYRQAAGRGLQLLFYSVGIGQISSEVPQNLSASRPQDRQFILSSKKLLLSDSGFYLCAWSVLLREGLDTQYFGPGTRLTVL.